The clone carrying this T cell receptor (beta chain) has ten or more counts. Authors of the study amplified TCR beta CDR3 regions from RNA transcripts. The HTBI primer set was used in a first-round RT-PCR of the TCR CDR3. TCRdb re-analysed the multiplex PCR reads in MiXCR, keeping a single row per CDR3 protein. The sample includes 390,000 or so distinct CDR3 sequences, 14% to 15% seen only once; the top ten take approximately 13%. This record belongs to a study of T cells in Graves' hyperthyroidism and ophthalmopathy. On the study more broadly: Once the initial diagnosis was made, peripheral blood was obtained before any treatment.

The diagnostic basis comprised clinical symptoms, serum thyroxine and TRAb, thyroid ultrasound and orbital computed tomography. Trimming removed 4 bases from V and 0 bases from J, with 14 bases in between. This CDR3 is built from 16 residues. Germline V gene data show CDR1 as LGHDT and CDR2 as YNNKEL (reference sequence). The source of this sequence is a man between 18 and 29 years old with Graves' ophthalmopathy. V gene TRBV3-1 combines with J gene TRBJ2-3; the D call may be TRBD1 or TRBD2 (5 bases each). Sequenced material: blood. The CDR3, as DNA: TGTGCCAGCAGCCGCCTGGGAGACAGTAGCACAGATACGCAGTATTTT. Translated, it gives CASSRLGDSSTDTQYF.